The 26 T cell receptor beta chains presented below share a single source sample, sequenced in a study of T cells in localized non-small cell lung cancer. Data came from immunoSEQ multiplex PCR; TCRdb stores just in-frame clones and leaves some out. This sample has 50,000 to 75,000 clones, with roughly 90% found just once. Sequences were derived from peripheral blood, sampled before any cancer treatment. Source of these receptors: a man aged 35-75 years with stage I squamous cell lung carcinoma.

There are a few counts of this clone. The chain employs TRBV27 and TRBJ2-7, with 7 bases identical to TRBD1. The J segment lost 3 bases and the V segment lost 5 bases, leaving 4 bases of the junction unmatched. This CDR3 is built from 13 residues. In germline, CDR1 is MNHEY, CDR2 SMNVEV (reference sequence). The CDR3 DNA sequence: TGTGCCAGCAGTCACAGGGGATTCTACGAGCAGTACTTC. This codes for CASSHRGFYEQYF.

The chain recombines TRBV6-6 with TRBJ1-2; maybe TRBD1 (5 bases). Germline lookup yields CDR1 MNHNY and CDR2 SVGAGI (reference sequence). CDR3 length equals 13 residues. V was shortened by 6 bases and J by 3 bases, with 11 bases between the two germline ends. The CDR3 nucleotides read TGTGCCAGCAGCGAGGGGAGGGACTATGGCTACACCTTC. This sequence encodes CASSEGRDYGYTF.

V gene TRBV19 combines with J gene TRBJ2-7, with D perhaps TRBD2 (5 bases). Germline CDR1 reads LNHDA; CDR2 reads SQIVND (reference sequence). The length of the CDR3 is 12 residues. The V and J ends lost 3 bases and 6 bases respectively, with 9 bases between them. The CDR3 loop reads CASSIAGSEQYF. The CDR3 coding sequence is TGTGCCAGTAGTATCGCGGGTAGCGAGCAGTACTTC.

This clone was seen a few times. The chain links TRBV4-3 to TRBJ2-6; D is unclear. Trimming shortened V by 0 bases and J by 0 bases, and 9 bases separated the two germline ends. Germline V gene data show CDR1 as LGHNA and CDR2 as YSLEER. The CDR3 covers 17 residues. This chain's CDR3 is CASSQDGSRSGANVLTF. The DNA of the CDR3 is TGCGCCAGCAGCCAAGACGGCTCTCGCTCTGGGGCCAACGTCCTGACTTTC.

This clone was recorded only once. The chain couples TRBV11-2 to TRBJ2-7; TRBD2 agrees at 9 bases. V lost 3 bases, J lost 5 bases, and 8 bases stayed unmatched. The length of the CDR3 is 15 residues. Per the germline V gene, CDR1 is SGHAT and CDR2 is FQNNGV. CDR3 DNA sequence: TGTGCCAGCAGCTTCTCCGGGACTAGCAACGACGAGCAGTACTTC. Amino acid sequence: CASSFSGTSNDEQYF.

In its sample, this clone was seen a few times. The chain has TRBV5-1 and TRBJ2-5; TRBD2 agrees at 12 bases. This CDR3 comprises 15 residues. Trimming at V came to 7 bases and at J to 5 bases, leaving 9 bases not matched to a gene. Germline CDR1 and CDR2: SGHRS and YFSETQ. CDR3 bases: TGCGCCAGCGAACTTCTCGGGACTAGCGGGGAGACCCAGTACTTC. It codes for CASELLGTSGETQYF.

This chain connects TRBV15 to TRBJ2-3, with D tentatively TRBD1 (6 bases). The V gene lost 5 bases and the J gene lost 5 bases, with 17 bases spanning the gap. The germline gives CDR1 LNHNV, CDR2 YYDKDF (reference sequence). CDR3 length equals 15 residues. The CDR3 DNA reads TGTGCCACCAGCCGGACGAACGAACAGGGAGATACGCAGTATTTT. The encoded protein is CATSRTNEQGDTQYF.

The chain carries TRBV18 and TRBJ2-5; tentatively, D is TRBD1 (6 bases). V was shortened by 4 bases and J by 1 base, with 10 bases between the two germline ends. CDR3 length equals 14 residues. CDR1 KGHSH and CDR2 LQKENI come from the germline V gene. The CDR3 protein is CASSLDSVQETQYF. Written as DNA, the CDR3 is TGTGCCAGCTCACTGGACAGCGTCCAAGAGACCCAGTACTTC.

CDR3 nucleotides: TGTGCCAGCAGCGTAGAGGGGGACGCCTACAATGAGCAGTTCTTC. It specifies CASSVEGDAYNEQFF. V is TRBV9 and J is TRBJ2-1, with a tentative D call TRBD1 (6 bases). Trimming stripped 0 bases from V and 2 bases from J, with 9 bases between. Germline loops: CDR1 SGDLS, CDR2 YYNGEE. The CDR3 is 15 residues long.

The chain is built from TRBV4-1 and TRBJ2-2; D gene unclear. The CDR3 is 13 residues long. CDR1 is MGHRA, CDR2 YSYEKL, per germline. Trimming took 2 bases from V and 8 from J, leaving 9 bases between them. This CDR3 reads CASSQFSPGELFF. The CDR3 DNA reads as TGCGCCAGCAGCCAATTTAGCCCAGGGGAGCTGTTTTTT.

This chain connects TRBV19 to TRBJ1-1; no firm D call. V was trimmed by 2 bases and J by 8 bases, leaving 12 bases between them. From germline, CDR1 is LNHDA and CDR2 SQIVND (reference sequence). This CDR3 spans 13 amino acids. The CDR3 protein is CASSIITGAEAFF. The CDR3 coding sequence is TGTGCCAGTAGTATAATAACGGGCGCAGAAGCTTTCTTT.

This clone was observed a single time. The chain is built from TRBV28 and TRBJ1-2, with no clear D. V was cut by 6 bases and J by 2 bases, with 10 bases left in between. Germline V gives CDR1 MDHEN, CDR2 SYDVKM. The CDR3 totals 13 residues. CDR3 sequence (DNA): TGTGCCAGCAGGGTGACGGTGAACTATGGCTACACCTTC. It is translated as CASRVTVNYGYTF.

The V gene is TRBV19, the J gene TRBJ1-1, with D perhaps matching TRBD1 (5 bases). CDR1 is LNHDA and CDR2 is SQIVND in the germline V gene (reference sequence). CDR3 size: 13 residues. The V end was cut by 4 bases, the J end by 3 bases, with 9 bases between. In nucleotides, the CDR3 is TGTGCCAGTAGTAACTTGGGGGACACTGAAGCTTTCTTT. It codes for CASSNLGDTEAFF.

V usage is TRBV11-2 and J usage is TRBJ2-7; TRBD1 aligns across 9 bases. Germline lookup yields CDR1 SGHAT and CDR2 FQNNGV. The CDR3 has 16 residues. V trimming: 7 bases; J trimming: 7 bases; junction bases outside the gene matches: 17. The CDR3 coding sequence is TGTGCCAGCAACCACCCTAAGGGACAGGGTTCCAAAGAGCAGTACTTC. This gives the protein CASNHPKGQGSKEQYF.

This clone was seen a handful of times. The gene calls are TRBV6-1 and TRBJ2-1, with TRBD2 identical over 13 bases. J was trimmed by 15 bases and V by 1 base; bases with no gene match: 6. The V gene's germline CDR1 is MNHNS and CDR2 SASEGT. CDR3 length equals 14 residues. CDR3 bases: TGTGCCAGCAGTGAAGTCTGGACTAGCGGGAGTTGGTTCTTC. Its translation: CASSEVWTSGSWFF.

The CDR3 loop is CASSFFGTGGEETQYF. The CDR3 DNA reads as TGTGCCAGCAGTTTCTTCGGGACAGGGGGGGAGGAGACCCAGTACTTC. The V and J genes are TRBV27 and TRBJ2-5; the match to TRBD1 covers 11 bases. CDR3 length: 16 amino acids. J lost 5 bases, V lost 3 bases, and 8 bases had no gene match. Germline V gene data show CDR1 as MNHEY and CDR2 as SMNVEV (reference sequence).

V and J are TRBV5-6 and TRBJ2-1, with 7 bases matching TRBD2. Germline values: CDR1 SGHDT, CDR2 YYEEEE. CDR3 length: 12 residues. The V and J ends lost 6 bases and 10 bases, in that order; junction bases with no gene match: 7. CDR3 nucleotide sequence: TGTGCCAGCACCACCCCCGGGGGGGAGCAGTTCTTC. Its protein is CASTTPGGEQFF.

This clone was picked up one time. The V call is TRBV18, the J call TRBJ1-1; 10 bases are a match to TRBD1. This CDR3 has 16 residues. Germline-derived CDR1 and CDR2 are KGHSH and LQKENI. J lost 2 bases, V lost 2 bases, and 5 bases had no gene match. The chain's CDR3 is CASSPTRQGANTEAFF. The CDR3 DNA sequence: TGTGCCAGCTCACCAACTCGACAGGGGGCTAACACTGAAGCTTTCTTT.

This chain connects TRBV6-1 to TRBJ1-6; D unclear. The CDR3 is made up of 12 amino acids. V was clipped by 6 bases and J by 8 bases, with 8 bases between them. Germline-derived CDR1 and CDR2 are MNHNS and SASEGT. The CDR3 spells CASSRWDSPLHF. CDR3 sequence (DNA): TGTGCCAGCAGCCGGTGGGATTCACCCCTCCACTTT.

This chain uses TRBV30 with TRBJ2-2; D is perhaps TRBD1 (6 bases). The CDR3 runs 13 residues. V was shortened by 4 bases and J by 0 bases, with 6 bases between the two germline ends. The germline V gene has CDR1 GTSNPN and CDR2 SVGIG (reference sequence). The CDR3 loop is CAWNRANTGELFF. Here the CDR3 DNA reads TGTGCCTGGAACAGGGCGAACACCGGGGAGCTGTTTTTT.

V gene TRBV5-4 combines with J gene TRBJ2-6; D gene ambiguous. This CDR3 has 15 residues. The V end was cut by 4 bases, the J end by 4 bases, with 12 bases between. Germline CDR1 is SGHNT and CDR2 is YYREEE (reference sequence). The CDR3 nucleotides are TGTGCCAGCAGCCCGGCGAGAGCAGGGGCCAACGTCCTGACTTTC. Its translation: CASSPARAGANVLTF.

V usage is TRBV5-4 and J usage is TRBJ1-1, with D possibly being TRBD1 (5 bases). CDR1 and CDR2 (germline): SGHNT, YYREEE (reference sequence). This CDR3 has 16 amino acids. V was cut by 4 bases and J by 0 bases, with 16 bases left in between. The CDR3 here is CASSIPEGGVNTEAFF. In DNA form, the CDR3 reads TGTGCCAGCAGCATCCCAGAGGGAGGGGTGAACACTGAAGCTTTCTTT.

The chain has TRBV11-2 and TRBJ2-7; 8 bases agree with TRBD1. Per germline, CDR1 SGHAT and CDR2 FQNNGV. V dropped 1 base and J dropped 2; count of bases not matched to a gene: 4. The CDR3 sequence is 15 residues long. The CDR3 is CASSLGGQGTYEQYF. The CDR3 DNA reads as TGTGCCAGCAGCTTAGGTGGACAGGGAACCTACGAGCAGTACTTC.

The chain employs TRBV19 and TRBJ2-7; D remains unclear. The ends were cut back, 4 bases at V and 2 bases at J, with 12 bases in the middle. Germline assignment: CDR1 LNHDA and CDR2 SQIVND (reference sequence). The CDR3 has 14 residues. This CDR3 is CASSNGGAPYEQYF. For the CDR3, the DNA is TGTGCCAGTAGTAACGGCGGAGCCCCCTACGAGCAGTACTTC.

The V gene is TRBV19, the J gene TRBJ1-5; D unclear. The germline gives CDR1 LNHDA, CDR2 SQIVND (reference sequence). The CDR3 consists of 14 residues. V lost 5 bases, J lost 7 bases, and 15 bases lay in between. CDR3 sequence: CASSLGSGGQPQHF. The DNA for the CDR3 is TGTGCCAGTAGTCTAGGGAGCGGAGGCCAGCCCCAGCATTTT.

This clone was counted between two and nine times. The chain has TRBV2 and TRBJ2-7; D is undetermined. The V end lost 6 bases, the J end lost 4 bases, and 7 bases lay between the germline ends. Germline CDR1 and CDR2: SNHLY and FYNNEI. The CDR3 length is 11 residues. The CDR3 nucleotides read TGTGCCAGCAGCGAGCGATACGAGCAGTACTTC. Translated: CASSERYEQYF.